This T cell receptor beta chain was profiled in a study of beta chain features in type 1 diabetes. Comment on this clone: Antigen unknown.

The study reverse transcribed the entire isolated RNA, so it sequenced expressed TCRB transcripts. Clones were sequenced by immunoSEQ multiplex PCR, and TCRdb holds only the in-frame ones, with some missing. The data contain about 140,000 clones, about 9.4% of them singletons. Staining for CD45RO/CCR7/CD25/CD127/CD95/CD27 allowed sorting of CD4+ naive, central memory, regulatory and stem cell-like memory cells. Study-level findings and limits: Any PCR bias toward short templates would affect both groups alike. cDNA sequencing could over-represent cells with high TCR expression.

The junction had 2 bases not matched to a gene; V was cut back by 1 base and J by 9 bases. The length of the CDR3 is 13 residues. Germline CDR1 WNHNN, CDR2 SYGVQD (reference sequence). The material sequenced was naive CD4+ T cells from blood. The source of this sequence is a man aged 18 to 35 in good health. This sequence joins TRBV10-1 and TRBJ2-1; TRBD1 agrees at 8 bases. The CDR3 DNA follows: TGCGCCAGCAGTGAGTGGACAGGGAGTGAGCAGTTCTTC. It codes for CASSEWTGSEQFF.